The 28 T cell receptor beta chains listed next were all sequenced from one sample in a study of T cell changes during pregnancy in multiple sclerosis. Clones were sequenced by immunoSEQ multiplex PCR, and TCRdb holds only the in-frame ones, with some missing. The data contain approximately 61,000 clones, about nine tenths of them singletons. This material consisted of peripheral blood, taken in the first trimester of pregnancy. These receptors came from a female donor in good health, enrolled as a control in a pregnancy study.

J is TRBJ2-7 and V is TRBV10-3, with 7 bases fitting TRBD1. CDR1 and CDR2 (germline): ENHRY, SYGVKD. With 6 bases clipped from V and 1 base from J, the junction kept 9 bases outside the gene matches. The CDR3 is 15 residues long. CDR3 residues: CAISSGTEGSYEQYF. DNA for the CDR3: TGTGCCATCAGCTCCGGGACAGAGGGGTCCTACGAGCAGTACTTC.

This chain connects TRBV28 to TRBJ2-5; 9 nucleotides align to TRBD2. The CDR3 totals 15 residues. The ends lost 5 bases at V and 5 bases at J; junction bases unmatched: 9. Germline assignment: CDR1 MDHEN and CDR2 SYDVKM. The CDR3 sequence is CASSSSGRGVETQYF. CDR3 sequence (DNA): TGTGCCAGCAGTAGTAGCGGGAGAGGGGTTGAGACCCAGTACTTC.

This sequence joins TRBV14 and TRBJ1-4; TRBD1 is a possible D gene (5 bases). Trimming took off 4 bases at V and 4 bases at J, with 13 bases between the two ends. Germline CDR1 is SGHDN and CDR2 is FVKESK. The CDR3 covers 15 residues. The CDR3, as DNA: TGTGCCAGCAGCCGCGCCCAGGGTGGTAATGAAAAACTGTTTTTT. Its protein product is CASSRAQGGNEKLFF.

The chain links TRBV6-6 to TRBJ2-7; D uncertain. The ends were cut back, 6 bases at V and 3 bases at J, with 18 bases in the middle. This CDR3 is built from 15 residues. Germline CDR1 reads MNHNY; CDR2 reads SVGAGI (reference sequence). CDR3 bases: TGTGCCAGCAGCCCGGTCCTCGAGGCGGACTACGAGCAGTACTTC. As protein: CASSPVLEADYEQYF.

The chain has TRBV5-6 and TRBJ2-5; D unresolved. Germline CDR1 SGHDT, CDR2 YYEEEE. The CDR3 consists of 15 residues. The V gene lost 0 bases and the J gene lost 2 bases, with 11 bases spanning the gap. CDR3 protein: CASSLGTAPQETQYF. CDR3 DNA sequence: TGTGCCAGCAGCTTGGGAACAGCTCCTCAAGAGACCCAGTACTTC.

This rearrangement joins TRBV5-1 to TRBJ2-6, with no clear D. The germline CDR1 and CDR2 sequences are SGHRS and YFSETQ. Deletions cut 0 bases from V and 3 bases from J, with 4 bases between. CDR3 length equals 14 residues. The chain's CDR3 is CASSLGDGANVLTF. The CDR3 DNA follows: TGCGCCAGCAGCTTGGGAGATGGGGCCAACGTCCTGACTTTC.

In DNA form, the CDR3 reads TGTGCCAGCAGGCCTTACAGGGGCGGAAACACCATATATTTT. It is translated as CASRPYRGGNTIYF. The V gene is TRBV6-5, the J gene TRBJ1-3; 7 nucleotides match TRBD1. Trimming took 6 bases from V and 4 from J; bases not matched to a gene: 6. Germline CDR1 MNHEY, CDR2 SVGAGI. The length of the CDR3 is 14 residues.

The rearrangement uses TRBV4-1 and TRBJ2-7; D is possibly TRBD2 (6 bases). V gave up 1 base and J gave up 3 bases, with 7 bases separating them. This CDR3 contains 13 residues. The germline V gene encodes CDR1 MGHRA and CDR2 YSYEKL. The CDR3, as DNA: TGCGCCAGCAGCCAAGGACTAGGCTACGAGCAGTACTTC. This gives the protein CASSQGLGYEQYF.

The chain combines TRBV5-6 with TRBJ2-6, with 9 bases that match TRBD1. The CDR3 spans 17 residues. Germline loops: CDR1 SGHDT, CDR2 YYEEEE. V lost 3 bases and J lost 1; bases outside the gene matches: 5. CDR3 nucleotide sequence: TGTGCCAGCAGCTCCGGGACAGGGTGGTCTGGGGCCAACGTCCTGACTTTC. It translates to CASSSGTGWSGANVLTF.

The V and J genes are TRBV9 and TRBJ1-1, with D possibly matching TRBD1 (6 bases). Germline CDR1 reads SGDLS; CDR2 reads YYNGEE. Trimming shortened V by 7 bases and J by 7 bases, and 14 bases separated the two germline ends. This CDR3 is 12 amino acids long. CDR3 residues: CASGGTSFEAFF. The DNA of the CDR3 is TGTGCCAGCGGTGGGACAAGCTTTGAAGCTTTCTTT.

The chain links TRBV11-3 to TRBJ2-2, with 9 bases that match TRBD2. V shed 1 base, J shed 4 bases, and the junction held 7 bases outside the gene matches. CDR1 is SGHNT, CDR2 YENEEA, per germline. The CDR3 is made up of 17 amino acids. The CDR3 DNA sequence: TGTGCCAGCAGCTTAGGACTAGCGGTCTTGTCCACCGGGGAGCTGTTTTTT. It encodes CASSLGLAVLSTGELFF.

The chain links TRBV19 to TRBJ2-2; the D is unclear. V lost 5 bases and J 4 bases, leaving 17 bases between the germline ends. Germline CDR1 is LNHDA and CDR2 is SQIVND (reference sequence). CDR3 size: 16 residues. The CDR3 spells CASSLVSARSTGELFF. The CDR3 bases are TGTGCCAGTAGTTTAGTAAGCGCCCGGTCCACCGGGGAGCTGTTTTTT.

Details on this clone: Distinct nucleotide sequences in the sample also encode this CDR3. The V call is TRBV27, the J call TRBJ1-1, with D possibly being TRBD1 (6 bases). This CDR3 has 12 residues. CDR1 is MNHEY, CDR2 SMNVEV, per germline (reference sequence). Trimming took 2 bases from V and 5 from J, leaving 6 bases between them. The CDR3: CASSLRGTEAFF. CDR3 in DNA: TGTGCCAGCAGTTTAAGGGGGACTGAAGCTTTCTTT.

The V and J genes are TRBV10-3 and TRBJ1-6; TRBD1 matches 7 bases. Germline-derived CDR1 and CDR2 are ENHRY and SYGVKD. The CDR3 loop spans 14 amino acids. Losses at the gene ends were 5 bases for V and 5 bases for J; bases not matched to a gene: 3. CDR3: CAISPGTDNSPLHF. The CDR3, as DNA: TGTGCCATCAGTCCCGGGACAGATAATTCACCCCTCCACTTT.

V usage is TRBV7-6 and J usage is TRBJ1-2; possibly TRBD1 for D (6 bases). Trimming pared 1 base from V and 6 bases from J, leaving 15 bases between. The germline V gene has CDR1 SGHVS and CDR2 FNYEAQ. There are 15 residues in the CDR3. For the CDR3, the DNA is TGTGCCAGCAGCTTAGAATCTGCGGCAGGGGATGGCTACACCTTC. Its protein product is CASSLESAAGDGYTF. Looking up the rest from reference TRBV7-6 and TRBJ1-2 gives the full variable domain: GAGVSQSPRYKVTKRGQDVALRCDPISGHVSLYWYRQALGQGPEFLTYFNYEAQQDKSGLPNDRFSAERPEGSISTLTIQRTEQRDSAMYRCASSLESAAGDGYTFGSGTRLTVV.

V and J are TRBV5-1 and TRBJ2-1; 7 bases are shared with TRBD1. This CDR3 spans 15 amino acids. From germline, CDR1 is SGHRS and CDR2 YFSETQ. Trimming removed 3 bases from V and 5 bases from J; junction bases left unmatched: 8. Here the CDR3 reads CASSSEGAPHNEQFF. The DNA for the CDR3 is TGCGCCAGCAGCTCCGAGGGGGCCCCACACAATGAGCAGTTCTTC. Based on the CDR3 plus reference TRBV5-1 and TRBJ2-1, the full variable domain is KAGVTQTPRYLIKTRGQQVTLSCSPISGHRSVSWYQQTPGQGLQFLFEYFSETQRNKGNFPGRFSGRQFSNSRSEMNVSTLELGDSALYLCASSSEGAPHNEQFFGPGTRLTVL.

The chain has TRBV15 and TRBJ2-7; 12 bases match TRBD2. CDR3 size: 17 residues. J gave up 3 bases and V 8 bases, and 14 bases lay outside the gene matches. The germline CDR1 and CDR2 sequences are LNHNV and YYDKDF (reference sequence). Here the CDR3 DNA reads TGTGCCACCCGTCAAGGGGGGACTAGCGGGTCTAGCTACGAGCAGTACTTC. This encodes CATRQGGTSGSSYEQYF.

The chain is built from TRBV9 and TRBJ2-1; the match to TRBD1 covers 9 bases. V gave up 4 bases and J gave up 3 bases; unmatched junction bases: 11. The germline CDR1 and CDR2 sequences are SGDLS and YYNGEE. The CDR3 totals 17 residues. Here the CDR3 DNA reads TGTGCCAGCAGCCCGAGTCCCGGGACAGGGTACTACAATGAGCAGTTCTTC. Its protein is CASSPSPGTGYYNEQFF.

The chain combines TRBV11-1 with TRBJ1-1; no clear D gene. The CDR3 length is 13 residues. CDR1 is SGHAT and CDR2 is FQDESV in the germline V gene (reference sequence). V was cut by 0 bases and J by 6 bases, with 8 bases left in between. The CDR3 nucleotides read TGTGCCAGCAGCTTAGCGCTAGGCGCTGAAGCTTTCTTT. Encoded protein: CASSLALGAEAFF.

This chain uses TRBV5-4 with TRBJ1-1; TRBD1 might be the D (5 bases). Trimming removed 0 bases at V and 2 bases at J, with 8 bases between. From germline, CDR1 is SGHNT and CDR2 YYREEE (reference sequence). CDR3 length: 14 amino acids. The CDR3 loop reads CASSLERGNTEAFF. CDR3 bases: TGTGCCAGCAGCTTGGAAAGGGGCAACACTGAAGCTTTCTTT. The whole variable domain, filled in from reference TRBV5-4 and TRBJ1-1, reads ETGVTQSPTHLIKTRGQQVTLRCSSQSGHNTVSWYQQALGQGPQFIFQYYREEENGRGNFPPRFSGLQFPNYSSELNVNALELDDSALYLCASSLERGNTEAFFGQGTRLTVV.

V is TRBV6-5 and J is TRBJ2-5; D possibly corresponds to TRBD2 (6 bases). Germline CDR1 is MNHEY and CDR2 is SVGAGI. The CDR3 contains 14 residues. Trimming left V 6 bases short and J 9 bases short, with 20 bases between. The CDR3 sequence: CASSPDDASSAQYF. DNA of the CDR3: TGTGCCAGCAGCCCGGATGACGCGTCTAGCGCCCAGTACTTC.

The chain recombines TRBV7-9 with TRBJ2-1; D might be TRBD2 (5 bases). V lost 0 bases and J 0 bases, leaving 6 bases between the germline ends. The germline V gene encodes CDR1 SEHNR and CDR2 FQNEAQ (reference sequence). The CDR3 consists of 15 residues. For the CDR3, the DNA is TGTGCCAGCAGCTTAGCGGGGAGCTCCTACAATGAGCAGTTCTTC. Translating it yields CASSLAGSSYNEQFF. Combining the CDR3 with reference TRBV7-9 and TRBJ2-1 gives the whole variable domain DTGVSQNPRHKITKRGQNVTFRCDPISEHNRLYWYRQTLGQGPEFLTYFQNEAQLEKSRLLSDRFSAERPKGSFSTLEIQRTEQGDSAMYLCASSLAGSSYNEQFFGPGTRLTVL.

The V and J genes are TRBV4-2 and TRBJ2-4; TRBD1 is a possible D gene (6 bases). The CDR3 is 20 amino acids. CDR1 is LGHNA, CDR2 YNFKEQ, per germline. V lost 0 bases, J lost 1 base, and 22 bases lay in between. CDR3 residues: CASSQEEAGAVKSAKNIQYF. CDR3 sequence (DNA): TGTGCCAGCAGCCAAGAGGAGGCAGGGGCGGTGAAGTCGGCCAAAAACATTCAGTACTTC.

This sequence joins TRBV12-5 and TRBJ1-1, with a tentative D call TRBD1 (6 bases). CDR3 size: 15 residues. Looked up from germline, CDR1 is LGHNT and CDR2 is FRNRAP. V lost 6 bases and J 3 bases, leaving 17 bases between the germline ends. CDR3: CASGYGGRADTEAFF. The DNA for the CDR3 is TGTGCTAGTGGCTATGGGGGCAGGGCGGACACTGAAGCTTTCTTT.

V is TRBV6-6 and J is TRBJ2-3, with 13 positions matching TRBD2. The CDR3 has 15 amino acids. Per the germline V gene, CDR1 is MNHNY and CDR2 is SVGAGI (reference sequence). Trimming at V came to 6 bases and at J to 5 bases, leaving 5 bases not matched to a gene. In DNA, the CDR3 is TGTGCCAGCAGCGGACTAGCGGGGGCCGGAGATACGCAGTATTTT. Residues: CASSGLAGAGDTQYF.

The J gene is TRBJ2-5, the V gene TRBV7-2; TRBD2 aligns across 11 bases. Trimming removed 1 base from V and 4 bases from J; junction bases left unmatched: 5. The germline gives CDR1 SGHTA, CDR2 FQGNSA. This CDR3 spans 16 amino acids. The CDR3 spells CASSLGVAGGLETQYF. The CDR3 DNA reads TGTGCCAGCAGCTTAGGGGTAGCGGGAGGGCTAGAGACCCAGTACTTC. Using reference TRBV7-2 and TRBJ2-5 for the parts outside the CDR3, the full variable domain is GAGVSQSPSNKVTEKGKDVELRCDPISGHTALYWYRQSLGQGLEFLIYFQGNSAPDKSGLPSDRFSAERTGGSVSTLTIQRTQQEDSAVYLCASSLGVAGGLETQYFGPGTRLLVL.

This clone was recorded only once. The chain recombines TRBV18 with TRBJ2-7; D remains ambiguous. The CDR3 covers 13 residues. Trimming cost V 3 bases and J 5 bases, with 11 bases left between them. Germline loops: CDR1 KGHSH, CDR2 LQKENI. In DNA, the CDR3 is TGTGCCAGCTCACCTGGGCCCACAGACGAGCAGTACTTC. Translating it yields CASSPGPTDEQYF.

The rearrangement joins TRBV4-3 to TRBJ2-3; 10 positions match TRBD2. CDR3 size: 19 residues. Germline loops: CDR1 LGHNA, CDR2 YSLEER. J was trimmed by 0 bases and V by 1 base; bases with no gene match: 10. The CDR3 DNA sequence: TGCGCCAGCAGCCAAGGGGCGAGCGGGGGGGCCCTGAGCACAGATACGCAGTATTTT. Translated: CASSQGASGGALSTDTQYF.